This T cell receptor beta chain was recorded in a study of graft-versus-host responses after intestinal transplantation. Study context: Induction using anti-thymocyte globulin, followed by tacrolimus and steroids for roughly 3 years, was given to all recipients. Study-level findings and limits: Researchers found peak circulating GvH clone levels linked to early post-transplant HvG declines. Recipient marrow harbored GvH clones, some of which surfaced first in ileum or blood.

TCRdb's table, derived via immunoSEQ multiplex PCR, lists solely in-frame clones and lacks some. The sample lists tens of thousands of clones; around 90% were seen once. The germline gives CDR1 SGDLS, CDR2 YYNGEE. This CDR3 contains 21 residues. After removal of 0 bases from V and 3 bases from J, the junction contained 22 bases not matched to a gene. As concerns this clone: Its antigen is not identified.

This sequence joins TRBV9 and TRBJ2-3, with TRBD2 matching 7 bases. The sample was unstimulated CD4+ T cells sorted from spleen or lymph node cells, taken before transplant. This TCR was sampled from a human donor who was the organ donor for an intestinal transplant. CDR3 nucleotide sequence: TGTGCCAGCAGCGTAGCTCGGGCTAGCGGATTGGGGGTTGGTGTGACAGATACGCAGTATTTT. Translation: CASSVARASGLGVGVTDTQYF. The complete variable domain, with remaining parts taken from reference TRBV9 and TRBJ2-3, reads DSGVTQTPKHLITATGQRVTLRCSPRSGDLSVYWYQQSLDQGLQFLIQYYNGEERAKGNILERFSAQQFPDLHSELNLSSLELGDSALYFCASSVARASGLGVGVTDTQYFGPGTRLTVL.